The next 30 T cell receptor beta chains were all read from a single sample in a study of T cells in Graves' hyperthyroidism and ophthalmopathy. The source material, RNA transcripts, was used to amplify TCR beta CDR3 regions. An initial round of RT-PCR targeting the TCR CDR3 relied on the HTBI primer set. TCRdb called the multiplex PCR reads again in MiXCR, with one record for every CDR3 protein. The sample yields 550,000 to 800,000 distinct CDR3 sequences, approximately 16% seen once. Sequences were obtained from blood. Source of these receptors: a man aged 18-30 years with Graves' hyperthyroidism.

This clonotype showed up many times. The chain employs TRBV11-3 and TRBJ2-1; D uncertain. V lost 2 bases, J lost 0 bases, and 11 bases lay in between. The CDR3 consists of 16 residues. Germline V gene lookup returns CDR1 SGHNT and CDR2 YENEEA. The CDR3, as DNA: TGTGCCAGCAGCTTAATAATGCGAGACTCCTACAATGAGCAGTTCTTC. It yields the protein CASSLIMRDSYNEQFF.

The chain recombines TRBV5-5 with TRBJ1-1, with D possibly matching TRBD1 (5 bases). V lost 2 bases, J lost 7 bases, and 12 bases lay in between. Germline assignment: CDR1 SGHKS and CDR2 YYEKEE (reference sequence). The CDR3 extends over 13 amino acids. The CDR3 here is CASSFTGALEAFF. CDR3 nucleotide sequence: TGTGCCAGCAGCTTTACTGGGGCCCTTGAAGCTTTCTTT.

This clonotype was observed many times. The chain couples TRBV6-1 to TRBJ1-5; no clear D. Germline CDR1 MNHNS, CDR2 SASEGT. Trimming stripped 10 bases from V and 0 bases from J, with 4 bases between. There are 11 residues in the CDR3. The CDR3, as DNA: TGTGCCACGGGTAGCAATCAGCCCCAGCATTTT. Translated, it gives CATGSNQPQHF.

This clonotype was observed at least ten times. The rearrangement joins TRBV10-3 to TRBJ2-3; D remains unclear. Trimming stripped 0 bases from V and 3 bases from J, with 1 base between. The CDR3 runs 12 residues. CDR1 ENHRY and CDR2 SYGVKD come from the germline V gene. The CDR3 loop reads CAISESTDTQYF. CDR3 nucleotides: TGTGCCATCAGTGAGTCAACAGATACGCAGTATTTT.

This clonotype was seen many times. The chain is built from TRBV10-3 and TRBJ1-2, with D unresolved. Germline V gene data show CDR1 as ENHRY and CDR2 as SYGVKD. CDR3 size: 15 residues. V lost 3 bases and J 4 bases, leaving 15 bases between the germline ends. The CDR3 nucleotides are TGTGCCATCAGTGATAGGCAGGCCGGGAGCTATGGCTACACCTTC. Translated: CAISDRQAGSYGYTF.

DNA of the CDR3: TGTGCCGCCCAGAGGACTAGCGGGAGAACGCAGTATTTT. This encodes CAAQRTSGRTQYF. This chain uses TRBV16 with TRBJ2-3, with 13 bases aligning to TRBD2. With V trimmed by 11 bases and J by 9 bases, 8 bases remained unmatched. The CDR3 covers 13 residues. Germline V gene lookup returns CDR1 KGHSY and CDR2 FQNENV.

This clonotype was recorded at least ten times. V and J are TRBV6-6 and TRBJ2-7; D is possibly TRBD1 or TRBD2 (6 bases each). V shed 0 bases and J shed 0 bases, with 18 bases lying between them. The CDR3 sequence is 18 residues long. The germline V gene has CDR1 MNHNY and CDR2 SVGAGI (reference sequence). The DNA for the CDR3 is TGTGCCAGCAGTTACTCCCTTAGTGGGGGGCTTGACTCCTACGAGCAGTACTTC. Translating it yields CASSYSLSGGLDSYEQYF.

This clonotype was seen a few times. The chain employs TRBV7-9 and TRBJ2-7; 9 nucleotides agree with TRBD1. The CDR3 is 15 amino acids. The V gene's germline CDR1 is SEHNR and CDR2 FQNEAQ (reference sequence). Trimming at V came to 6 bases and at J to 4 bases, leaving 10 bases not matched to a gene. The CDR3 nucleotides read TGTGCCAGCAGGTCTACAGGGGGCGTAGGGTACGAGCAGTACTTC. Amino acid sequence: CASRSTGGVGYEQYF. Variable domain in full (rest from reference TRBV7-9 and TRBJ2-7): DTGVSQNPRHKITKRGQNVTFRCDPISEHNRLYWYRQTLGQGPEFLTYFQNEAQLEKSRLLSDRFSAERPKGSFSTLEIQRTEQGDSAMYLCASRSTGGVGYEQYFGPGTRLTVT.

This clonotype was seen only a few times. V and J are TRBV2 and TRBJ2-5, with 7 positions matching TRBD1. The CDR3 is 14 residues long. The V and J ends lost 8 bases and 3 bases, in that order; junction bases with no gene match: 9. Germline V gives CDR1 SNHLY, CDR2 FYNNEI. CDR3 sequence reads: CASSKQTGEETQYF. CDR3 sequence (DNA): TGTGCCAGCTCGAAGCAAACAGGGGAAGAGACCCAGTACTTC.

The V gene is TRBV6-1, the J gene TRBJ2-1; tentatively, D is TRBD2 (5 bases). This CDR3 is 14 amino acids long. Trimming left V 6 bases short and J 2 bases short, with 11 bases between. Germline V CDR1 and CDR2: MNHNS, SASEGT. As DNA, the CDR3 is TGTGCCAGCAGCCTAGCCCGACCCTACAATGAGCAGTTCTTC. This codes for CASSLARPYNEQFF.

Only a few counts were recorded for this clonotype. The genes are TRBV29-1 and TRBJ2-1; 11 nucleotides agree with TRBD2. Germline CDR1 and CDR2: SQVTM and ANQGSEA. CDR3 length: 16 residues. V shed 3 bases and J 5 bases; nucleotides not matched to a gene: 9. The CDR3 nucleotides read TGCAGCGTTGACGGCTCTGGGACTAGCGGACACAATGAGCAGTTCTTC. Residues: CSVDGSGTSGHNEQFF.

This clonotype was detected ten times or more. The chain couples TRBV11-2 to TRBJ2-7; D may be TRBD2 (5 bases). V shed 5 bases and J shed 3 bases, with 14 bases lying between them. The CDR3 is 14 residues long. Germline assignment: CDR1 SGHAT and CDR2 FQNNGV. The DNA of the CDR3 is TGTGCCAGCAGCCCCGGGGTGGAAGGCTACGAGCAGTACTTC. Amino acids: CASSPGVEGYEQYF.

This clonotype has a handful of counts. J is TRBJ2-1 and V is TRBV10-3, with TRBD2 identical over 8 bases. CDR1 is ENHRY, CDR2 SYGVKD, per germline. The CDR3 loop spans 12 amino acids. J lost 10 bases, V lost 5 bases, and 4 bases had no gene match. CDR3 sequence: CAISTGGEEQFF. The DNA of the CDR3 is TGTGCCATCAGTACGGGAGGGGAAGAGCAGTTCTTC.

This clonotype showed up many times. J is TRBJ2-5 and V is TRBV15; the D gene is possibly TRBD1 (5 bases). Germline-derived CDR1 and CDR2 are LNHNV and YYDKDF (reference sequence). This CDR3 spans 15 amino acids. The V gene lost 5 bases and the J gene lost 2 bases, with 15 bases spanning the gap. In nucleotides, the CDR3 is TGTGCCACCAGCTCCTTTCGACAGTCGCAAGAGACCCAGTACTTC. It translates to CATSSFRQSQETQYF.

The chain's CDR3 is CASSLIPGQGTQYF. Written as DNA, the CDR3 is TGTGCCAGCAGCTTAATTCCAGGGCAAGGTACGCAGTATTTT. V gene TRBV12-3 or TRBV12-4 combines with J gene TRBJ2-3; D is perhaps TRBD1 (5 bases). The CDR3 is made up of 14 amino acids. The germline V and J ends were trimmed by 6 bases and 8 bases, with 18 bases remaining between them.

J is TRBJ2-7 and V is TRBV24-1; D is possibly TRBD2 (5 bases). Germline V gene sequence: CDR1 KGHDR, CDR2 SFDVKD. The CDR3 contains 12 residues. Trimming cost V 9 bases and J 2 bases, with 10 bases left between them. The CDR3 spells CATGGQPYEQYF. CDR3 DNA: TGTGCCACCGGAGGCCAGCCCTACGAGCAGTACTTC.

This clonotype was found many times. This chain joins TRBV7-2 and TRBJ1-5, with TRBD1 matching 7 bases. V was pared by 2 bases and J by 0 bases, with 4 bases of the junction left unmatched. This CDR3 comprises 16 residues. CDR1 and CDR2 (germline): SGHTA, FQGNSA. CDR3 region: CASSLRTGISNQPQHF. In nucleotides, the CDR3 is TGTGCCAGCAGCTTAAGGACAGGAATTAGCAATCAGCCCCAGCATTTT.

There are many counts of this clonotype. This rearrangement joins TRBV28 to TRBJ2-5, with D possibly being TRBD1 (6 bases). The CDR3 is 15 residues long. Between the trimmed V and J ends, which lost 4 bases and 5 bases, there was a span of 17 bases. Germline values: CDR1 MDHEN, CDR2 SYDVKM. The CDR3 nucleotides are TGTGCCAGCAGTTACTTAGGAGCCAGGGGCGAGACCCAGTACTTC. It specifies CASSYLGARGETQYF.

This clonotype was observed at least ten times. The V call is TRBV28, the J call TRBJ2-3, with 11 bases that match TRBD2. The V and J ends lost 5 bases and 0 bases, in that order; junction bases with no gene match: 1. Germline V gene data show CDR1 as MDHEN and CDR2 as SYDVKM. The CDR3 runs to 15 residues. The CDR3 DNA is TGTGCCAGCAGTGGGACTAGCGGAAGCACAGATACGCAGTATTTT. Protein sequence: CASSGTSGSTDTQYF.

In this sample, this clonotype turned up many times. The CDR3 nucleotides read TGTGCCAGCAGCTTACGGAGCGGGAGAACTCTCTACGAGCAGTACTTC. This codes for CASSLRSGRTLYEQYF. This chain links TRBV7-9 with TRBJ2-7; TRBD2 aligns across 8 bases. CDR1 and CDR2 from the germline V gene are SEHNR and FQNEAQ (reference sequence). V gave up 2 bases and J gave up 3 bases; unmatched junction bases: 9. The CDR3 covers 16 residues.

There are many counts of this clonotype. The rearrangement links TRBV27 to TRBJ1-1; D is uncertain. The CDR3 is 16 residues long. Per germline, CDR1 MNHEY and CDR2 SMNVEV (reference sequence). V was clipped by 3 bases and J by 1 base, with 15 bases between them. The CDR3 loop is CASSLSSGGWNTEAFF. CDR3 sequence (DNA): TGTGCCAGCAGTTTGTCGTCGGGAGGGTGGAACACTGAAGCTTTCTTT.

The table lists this clonotype with many counts. The CDR3 DNA follows: TGCAGTGCTAGAGATGGTGTGTACAGTATGAATTCACCCCTCCACTTT. Protein product: CSARDGVYSMNSPLHF. V usage is TRBV20-1 and J usage is TRBJ1-6, with D uncertain. The CDR3 loop spans 16 amino acids. Germline V gives CDR1 DFQATT, CDR2 SNEGSKA (reference sequence). The V end lost 0 bases, the J end lost 7 bases, and 16 bases lay between the germline ends.

As regards this clonotype: A read error may explain this, as a much larger clone is one base away. This chain links TRBV2 with TRBJ2-7; D remains unclear. This CDR3 has 15 residues. The V gene lost 7 bases and the J gene lost 7 bases, with 23 bases spanning the gap. Germline assignment: CDR1 SNHLY and CDR2 FYNNEI. CDR3 loop: CASTPGVNSYNEQYF. CDR3 DNA sequence: TGTGCCAGCACTCCCGGTGTAAACTCCTACAATGAGCAGTACTTC.

The chain is built from TRBV28 and TRBJ2-3, with D tentatively TRBD1 or TRBD2 (5 bases each). The germline V and J ends were trimmed by 6 bases and 6 bases, with 16 bases remaining between them. The CDR3 extends over 14 amino acids. Per germline, CDR1 MDHEN and CDR2 SYDVKM. CDR3 DNA sequence: TGTGCCAGCAGCACTCGACAGCGGTGGGATACGCAGTATTTT. Translating gives CASSTRQRWDTQYF.

The chain employs TRBV5-6 and TRBJ2-4; possible D gene TRBD1, 6 bases. The V and J ends lost 4 bases and 0 bases respectively, with 17 bases between them. Germline CDR1 is SGHDT and CDR2 is YYEEEE. This CDR3 is built from 17 residues. The CDR3: CASSLEDRPLAKNIQYF. CDR3 in DNA: TGTGCCAGCAGCCTGGAGGACAGACCCCTAGCCAAAAACATTCAGTACTTC. The whole variable domain, remainder taken from reference TRBV5-6 and TRBJ2-4, is DAGVTQSPTHLIKTRGQQVTLRCSPKSGHDTVSWYQQALGQGPQFIFQYYEEEERQRGNFPDRFSGHQFPNYSSELNVNALLLGDSALYLCASSLEDRPLAKNIQYFGAGTRLSVL.

About this clonotype itself: This may be a read error: a much more frequent sequence differs by one nucleotide. The chain links TRBV28 to TRBJ2-6; 7 nucleotides line up with TRBD2. There are 17 residues in the CDR3. Germline assignment: CDR1 MDHEN and CDR2 SYDVKM. With V trimmed by 5 bases and J by 1 base, 8 bases remained unmatched. This CDR3 reads CASSGGGSTSGANVLTF. The CDR3 nucleotides are TGTGCCAGCAGTGGGGGAGGGTCGACATCTGGGGCCAACGTCCTGACTTTC.

V and J are TRBV15 and TRBJ2-1, with TRBD1 as a possible D gene (6 bases). CDR3 size: 14 residues. V was clipped by 0 bases and J by 10 bases, with 13 bases between them. Germline CDR1 LNHNV, CDR2 YYDKDF (reference sequence). As DNA, the CDR3 is TGTGCCACCAGCAGAGACCCGGGTAGGGGGGAGCAGTTCTTC. Residues: CATSRDPGRGEQFF. Full variable domain (remainder filled in from reference TRBV15 and TRBJ2-1): DAMVIQNPRYQVTQFGKPVTLSCSQTLNHNVMYWYQQKSSQAPKLLFHYYDKDFNNEADTPDNFQSRRPNTSFCFLDIRSPGLGDTAMYLCATSRDPGRGEQFFGPGTRLTVL.

This clonotype was detected a few times. The rearrangement links TRBV2 to TRBJ2-3, with 8 bases that match TRBD1. Unmatched junction bases numbered 4, after V lost 2 bases and J lost 3 bases. From germline, CDR1 is SNHLY and CDR2 FYNNEI. The CDR3 consists of 15 residues. CDR3 sequence (DNA): TGTGCCAGCAGTGAACCCGGACAGGGAACAGATACGCAGTATTTT. Its translation: CASSEPGQGTDTQYF.

This clonotype appeared once. A much larger clone is a single base away; this may be a read error. The chain links TRBV10-2 to TRBJ2-5; a weak D match, TRBD1 (5 bases). V was trimmed by 2 bases and J by 12 bases, leaving 10 bases between them. From germline, CDR1 is WSHSY and CDR2 SAAADI. This CDR3 has 11 amino acids. CDR3 nucleotides: TGCGCCAGCAGTGAGGACAGTCACGAGTACTTC. This encodes CASSEDSHEYF.

The chain carries TRBV28 and TRBJ2-6; D gene unclear. The CDR3 extends over 16 amino acids. Trimming left V 8 bases short and J 0 bases short, with 14 bases between. Germline loops: CDR1 MDHEN, CDR2 SYDVKM. This CDR3 reads CASLGRSPSGANVLTF. In DNA, the CDR3 is TGTGCCAGCTTAGGGCGGTCCCCCTCTGGGGCCAACGTCCTGACTTTC.